This T cell receptor beta chain was recovered during a study of blood T cells in healthy people across ages. Study in general: There was about one barcoded beta molecule captured by template switching per two T cells. General study findings and limits: Diversity of TCR beta per million T cells declined in a roughly linear way with age. Versus aged donors, long-lived donors had higher diversity and more naive CD4+ cells.

The ends were cut back, 3 bases at V and 8 bases at J, with 17 bases in the middle. Germline CDR1 SGHTA, CDR2 FQGNSA. The CDR3 has 15 residues. For this clonotype: The antigen remains unidentified.

Together with a sample-barcoded 5' primer, a J-beta primer mix was included in a second PCR lasting about 7 to 11 cycles. Per sample, CDR3-containing paired-end reads numbered at least 2.5 million. MiXCR, applied by TCRdb to the 5' RACE reads, yields one record per CDR3 protein. The sample lists around 1,900,000 distinct CDR3 sequences, 39% occurring once. The V gene is TRBV7-2, the J gene TRBJ2-1; D not certain. Sequenced input: blood. The clonotype originates from a human donor in good health. CDR3 sequence: CASSFINLVGDEQFF. CDR3 nucleotide sequence: TGTGCCAGCAGCTTTATCAACCTAGTGGGCGATGAGCAGTTCTTC.